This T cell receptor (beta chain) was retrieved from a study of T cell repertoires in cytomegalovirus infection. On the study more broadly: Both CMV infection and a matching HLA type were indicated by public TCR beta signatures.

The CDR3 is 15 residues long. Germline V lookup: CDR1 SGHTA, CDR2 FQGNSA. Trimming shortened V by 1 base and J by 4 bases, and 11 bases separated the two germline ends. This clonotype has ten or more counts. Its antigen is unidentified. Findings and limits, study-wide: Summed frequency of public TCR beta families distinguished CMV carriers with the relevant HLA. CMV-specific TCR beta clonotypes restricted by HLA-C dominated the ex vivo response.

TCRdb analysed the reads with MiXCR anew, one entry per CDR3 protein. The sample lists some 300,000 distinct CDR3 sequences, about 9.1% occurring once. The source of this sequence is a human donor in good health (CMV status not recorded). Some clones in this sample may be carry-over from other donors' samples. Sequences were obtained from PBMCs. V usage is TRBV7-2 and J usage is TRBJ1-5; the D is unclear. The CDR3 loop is CASSLGSPDNQPQHF. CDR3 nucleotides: TGTGCCAGCAGCTTAGGCTCACCCGATAATCAGCCCCAGCATTTT.